This T cell receptor beta chain derives from a study of EBV T-cell therapy then PD-1 blockade in nasopharyngeal carcinoma. Here immunoSEQ multiplex PCR was the method, and the copy in TCRdb shows in-frame clones only, minus some. The table shows around 19,000 clones, with approximately 88% occurring only once. In regard to this clone: As yet, its antigen is unknown.

V was trimmed by 2 bases and J by 9 bases, leaving 12 bases between them. The germline V gene encodes CDR1 SGHNT and CDR2 YYREEE (reference sequence). The CDR3 is 13 residues long. Noted treatment: AdE1-LMPpoly-expanded autologous EBV-specific T-cell therapy followed by anti-PD-1 nivolumab. The chain joins TRBV5-4 to TRBJ2-1; D remains unclear. Sequencing used CD8+ T cells from blood, obtained at day 0 from a patient whose treatment included autologous EBV-specific T cells and nivolumab. The receptor comes from a man in his forties with nasopharyngeal carcinoma. The CDR3 sequence is CASSFGSRGEQFF. The CDR3 region has the DNA TGTGCCAGCAGCTTCGGTAGCCGCGGTGAGCAGTTCTTC.